This is a list of T cell receptor beta chains from one sample in a study of cytomegalovirus exposure and HLA in healthy donors. Data came from immunoSEQ multiplex PCR; TCRdb stores just in-frame clones and leaves some out. The table shows 100,000 to 150,000 clones, with 66% occurring only once. Material for sequencing was PBMCs. These receptors came from a man between 18 and 29 years old in good health and CMV-seronegative. Both conserved end residues are trimmed from each CDR3.

v_call	cdr3_aa
TRBV5-1	ASSLATGGDGKLF
TRBV2	ASSYSQPQH
TRBV7-2	ASSPRTSGKGNEQY
TRBV6-1	ASSPRWTGTETQY
TRBV4-2	ASSLVASDLSYEQY
TRBV25-1	ASSESHGGSEAF
TRBV28	ASSLKLGQGDNQPQH
TRBV15	ATSRGPRGALNTEAF
TRBV19	ASSALRQPYGYT
TRBV5-1	ASSLVSGRAGSYEQY
TRBV4-1	ASSQSHTGEAF
TRBV20-1	SARPRYEQF
TRBV14	ASSQALGTRYEQY
TRBV7-9	ASSFPGQGWTDTQY
TRBV9	ASMAGGQETQY
TRBV27	ASTPPGTGTVGAF
TRBV9	ASSPAGTGNNEQF
TRBV6-6	ASSSLAGPQETQY
TRBV5-1	ASSVDRRTDTQY
TRBV6-1	ASSELQGFGYT
TRBV28	ASSSLAGAYEQY
TRBV7-6	ASSFGGLSGGKKLTDTQY
TRBV6-5	ASGTGMVGEAF
TRBV6-6	ASSIAGGGVVNIQY
TRBV28	ASTQGIMEPQH
TRBV18	ASSPRTGFQETQY
TRBV5-6	ASSRVGEAGGNQPQH
TRBV7-9	ASSLALGQGSYNEQF
TRBV5-1	ASSLAGNTNTEAF
TRBV7-2	ASSSASGTSGYNEQF
TRBV5-4	ASRTGTDKYEQY
TRBV7-9	ASSQWPQGLNTEAF
TRBV19	ASTSPAGVRQPQH